This T cell receptor beta chain derives from a study of T cell responses to AZD1222 COVID-19 vaccine. Study information: Whether given at about 4 or about 12 weeks, second doses were pooled.

The CDR3 covers 13 residues. Between the trimmed V and J ends, which lost 3 bases and 4 bases, there was a span of 9 bases. Concerning this clone itself: Its antigen remains unknown.

Notes on the study in general: Repertoires were obtained solely post-peak T cell response. Donors were mostly white British, more females; clonal diversity possibly underestimated. Only six AZD1222 recipients tested seropositive at baseline.

Profiled with immunoSEQ multiplex PCR; TCRdb holds only in-frame clones, not every one. The table has 170,000 or so clones, just over 90% seen once. The rearrangement links TRBV12-3 or TRBV12-4 to TRBJ1-1, with a weak D call TRBD1 (5 bases). The sample consisted of peripheral blood, taken on day 0 of AZD1222 vaccination. The sequence was obtained from an adult in good health. The CDR3, as DNA: TGTGCCAGCAGTTTTGAGGGGTTCACTGAAGCTTTCTTT. It specifies CASSFEGFTEAFF.